The clone carrying this T cell receptor (beta chain) was detected only a few times. Antigen: not known. These data originate in a study of esophageal squamous cell carcinoma under preoperative chemotherapy. Notes on the study in general: After treatment, tumor-infiltrating lymphocytes apparently came partly from blood T cells. Abundant clones tended to shrink rather than expand after paclitaxel-nedaplatin.

This CDR3 comprises 14 residues. The V gene lost 5 bases and the J gene lost 1 base, with 11 bases spanning the gap. Germline loops: CDR1 SGHTA, CDR2 FQGNSA. Using its own MiXCR run on the PCR reads, TCRdb lists one record per CDR3 protein. Found here are about 15,000 distinct CDR3 sequences, less than 60% of them singletons; the top ten hold roughly 30%. Time point given: before preoperative PTX-NDP chemotherapy. The V and J genes are TRBV7-2 and TRBJ2-5; D is perhaps TRBD2 (5 bases). This material was acquired from a patient given preoperative chemotherapy. This receptor was obtained from a human donor with esophageal squamous cell carcinoma. The donor label of this sample is uncertain. Here the CDR3 reads CASSLRLSQETQYF. The CDR3 coding sequence is TGTGCCAGCAGCCTGAGACTAAGCCAAGAGACCCAGTACTTC.